The present TCR beta chain was sequenced within a study of shared T cell receptors in the human thymus. Only in-frame clones appear in the TCRdb table, and some are missing; sequencing was by immunoSEQ multiplex PCR. Here the sample spans 450,000 to 650,000 clones, around 78% being singletons. The germline CDR1 and CDR2 sequences are SNHLY and FYNNEI. This CDR3 spans 12 amino acids. The V end was cut by 3 bases, the J end by 4 bases, with 7 bases between. The sample also formed part of further work on human thymus T cells. That source adds: Having surgery to correct congenital heart defects, healthy Finnish infants acted as the donors. Obtained as resections during corrective heart surgery, the thymus tissue was then studied. Biased V and J segment usage appeared in thymus and peripheral blood.

The sequence came from a boy in the first two years of life with a congenital heart defect. The material sequenced was thymocytes. The rearrangement links TRBV2 to TRBJ2-7; the D is unclear. Here the CDR3 reads CASSDPSYEQYF. The CDR3, as DNA: TGTGCCAGCAGTGATCCGAGTTACGAGCAGTACTTC.